These 9 T cell receptor beta chains came from one sample sequenced in a study of OX40 agonist ivuxolimab in advanced cancers. Clones were read by immunoSEQ multiplex PCR, and TCRdb kept only the in-frame ones, dropping some. The table lists around 60,000 clones, over 75% of them singletons. The sequencing used CD4+ or CD8+ T cells sorted from blood, collected in a trial of the OX40 agonist ivuxolimab. Receptors originate from an adult with an advanced solid tumor such as melanoma, head and neck, liver or kidney cancer.

The chain uses TRBV10-3 and TRBJ2-1; 11 nucleotides match TRBD2. Trimming at V came to 3 bases and at J to 2 bases, leaving 15 bases not matched to a gene. This CDR3 spans 20 amino acids. Per germline, CDR1 ENHRY and CDR2 SYGVKD. In DNA form, the CDR3 reads TGTGCCATCAGTGATACAGGGGTCGTACGTAGCGGGAGGGCCTACAATGAGCAGTTCTTC. This translates into CAISDTGVVRSGRAYNEQFF.

This clone was seen a few times. The chain joins TRBV14 to TRBJ1-2; 7 bases match TRBD1. The junction had 9 bases not matched to a gene; V was cut back by 4 bases and J by 4 bases. The germline gives CDR1 SGHDN, CDR2 FVKESK. The CDR3 is 15 residues long. The CDR3 sequence: CASSPLPRDSYGYTF. In nucleotides, the CDR3 is TGTGCCAGCAGCCCCCTACCCCGGGACAGCTATGGCTACACCTTC.

The rearrangement links TRBV2 to TRBJ2-1; perhaps TRBD2 as D (6 bases). Trimming cost V 7 bases and J 1 base, with 20 bases left between them. This CDR3 region has 17 residues. Germline V CDR1 and CDR2: SNHLY, FYNNEI. In DNA form, the CDR3 reads TGTGCCAGCAAACGCCCGGGAGCAGTGGAGTCCTACAATGAGCAGTTCTTC. Amino acid sequence: CASKRPGAVESYNEQFF.

The V and J genes are TRBV28 and TRBJ2-7; TRBD2 is a possible D gene (6 bases). V lost 3 bases and J lost 1, with 10 bases in between. Germline assignment: CDR1 MDHEN and CDR2 SYDVKM. The CDR3 covers 14 residues. The CDR3 is CASSLIGTSYEQYF. The CDR3 nucleotides read TGTGCCAGCAGTTTGATCGGGACTTCCTACGAGCAGTACTTC.

The V gene is TRBV19, the J gene TRBJ2-5, with D possibly being TRBD2 (7 bases). The J call may be faulty, since TRBJ2-7 better matches the DNA end. Looked up from germline, CDR1 is LNHDA and CDR2 is SQIVND (reference sequence). The CDR3 spans 14 residues. The CDR3 protein is CASSEGGLTYEQYF. The CDR3 region has the DNA TGTGCCAGTAGTGAGGGGGGGTTAACCTACGAGCAGTACTTC.

The gene calls are TRBV11-2 and TRBJ2-5; TRBD1 agrees at 10 bases. V gave up 5 bases and J gave up 4 bases; unmatched junction bases: 13. Looked up from germline, CDR1 is SGHAT and CDR2 is FQNNGV. This CDR3 contains 17 residues. CDR3 sequence: CASSAFAGTGAGETQYF. CDR3 coding DNA: TGTGCCAGCAGCGCCTTTGCCGGGACAGGGGCTGGAGAGACCCAGTACTTC.

In DNA, the CDR3 is TGTGCCAGCAGCCGATTCCAGGGGGTGCGCACTGAAGCTTTCTTT. It specifies CASSRFQGVRTEAFF. The chain carries TRBV11-2 and TRBJ1-1, with TRBD1 matching 7 bases. This CDR3 contains 15 residues. Germline assignment: CDR1 SGHAT and CDR2 FQNNGV. The V segment lost 5 bases and the J segment 4 bases; nucleotides outside the gene matches: 10.

In its sample, this clone was seen a few times. The chain is built from TRBV28 and TRBJ2-1; tentatively, D is TRBD1 (5 bases). The CDR3 is 17 residues long. Trimming shortened V by 6 bases and J by 3 bases, and 21 bases separated the two germline ends. Looked up from germline, CDR1 is MDHEN and CDR2 is SYDVKM. CDR3: CASSPQLQVRLYNEQFF. The CDR3, as DNA: TGTGCCAGCAGCCCTCAATTACAGGTCCGCCTCTACAATGAGCAGTTCTTC.

This clone was recorded a few times. The chain has TRBV9 and TRBJ2-1; D is undetermined. This CDR3 is built from 13 residues. Germline V lookup: CDR1 SGDLS, CDR2 YYNGEE. Trimming took off 0 bases at V and 5 bases at J, with 6 bases between the two ends. The DNA for the CDR3 is TGTGCCAGCAGCGTAGTCTCACACAATGAGCAGTTCTTC. Residues: CASSVVSHNEQFF.